The present TCR beta chain was sequenced within a study of T cell responses to AZD1222 COVID-19 vaccine. Study-wide points: Repertoire samples came only from after the peak T cell response. A mostly white British donor set with more females was recruited, and clonal diversity was possibly underestimated. Baseline seropositivity occurred in only 5 or 6 AZD1222 recipients.

This clone was seen once. Its antigen is still unknown. Germline CDR1 MNHEY, CDR2 SMNVEV (reference sequence). The CDR3 spans 15 residues. Trimming cost V 4 bases and J 0 bases, with 12 bases left between them. Assay: immunoSEQ multiplex PCR; the TCRdb copy retains only in-frame clones and omits some. The data contain about 110,000 clones, over 75% of them seen just once; the ten biggest clones take up roughly 13%. The sample here was peripheral blood, taken on day 0 of MenACWY control vaccination. The V and J genes are TRBV27 and TRBJ1-1; the D gene is possibly TRBD1 (6 bases). This TCR came from an adult in good health. The chain's CDR3 is CASSSRQVMNTEAFF. DNA for the CDR3: TGTGCCAGCAGTTCTCGACAGGTTATGAACACTGAAGCTTTCTTT.